This T cell receptor (beta chain) was retrieved from a study of T cells in Graves' hyperthyroidism and ophthalmopathy. Notes on the study in general: Ophthalmopathy and stable hyperthyroidism were separated by a 13 V-J model.

TCR beta CDR3 regions were amplified from RNA transcripts. The HTBI primer set served for first-round RT-PCR of the TCR CDR3. TCRdb re-called the multiplex PCR reads with MiXCR, one entry per CDR3 protein. The sample lists about 760,000 distinct CDR3 sequences, roughly a third occurring once. In the case of this clonotype: What it recognizes is unknown.

CDR1 DFQATT and CDR2 SNEGSKA come from the germline V gene (reference sequence). V was clipped by 1 base and J by 3 bases, with 22 bases between them. This CDR3 comprises 17 residues. The source of this sequence is a woman in her thirties or forties with Graves' hyperthyroidism. The sequencing sample was made of blood. The V and J genes are TRBV20-1 and TRBJ2-7; D tentatively reads TRBD1 or TRBD2 (6 bases each). The CDR3 loop is CSARALGGPKVFYEQYF. The DNA for the CDR3 is TGCAGTGCTAGAGCCCTGGGGGGCCCTAAGGTTTTCTACGAGCAGTACTTC.